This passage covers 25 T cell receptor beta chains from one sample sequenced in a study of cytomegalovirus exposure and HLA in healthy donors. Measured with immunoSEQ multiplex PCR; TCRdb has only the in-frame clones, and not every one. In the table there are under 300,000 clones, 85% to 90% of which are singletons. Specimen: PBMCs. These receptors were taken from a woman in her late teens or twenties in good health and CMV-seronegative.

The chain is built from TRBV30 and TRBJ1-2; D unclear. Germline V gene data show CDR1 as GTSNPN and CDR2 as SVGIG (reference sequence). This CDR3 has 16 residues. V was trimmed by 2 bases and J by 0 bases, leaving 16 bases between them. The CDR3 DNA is TGTGCCTGGAGTCGGGCGGGCAGGCTCTCTAACTATGGCTACACCTTC. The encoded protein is CAWSRAGRLSNYGYTF.

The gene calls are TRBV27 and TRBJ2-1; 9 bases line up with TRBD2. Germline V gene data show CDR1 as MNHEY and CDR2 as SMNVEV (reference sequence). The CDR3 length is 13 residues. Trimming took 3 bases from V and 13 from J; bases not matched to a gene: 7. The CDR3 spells CASSFTSGPKQFF. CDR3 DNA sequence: TGTGCCAGCAGTTTTACTAGCGGGCCCAAACAGTTCTTC.

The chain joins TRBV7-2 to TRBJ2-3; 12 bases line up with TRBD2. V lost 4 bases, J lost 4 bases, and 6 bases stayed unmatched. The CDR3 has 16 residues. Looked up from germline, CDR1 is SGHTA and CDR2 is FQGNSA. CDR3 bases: TGTGCCAGCAGCTGGATGCTAGCGGGGGGGGCAGATACGCAGTATTTT. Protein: CASSWMLAGGADTQYF.

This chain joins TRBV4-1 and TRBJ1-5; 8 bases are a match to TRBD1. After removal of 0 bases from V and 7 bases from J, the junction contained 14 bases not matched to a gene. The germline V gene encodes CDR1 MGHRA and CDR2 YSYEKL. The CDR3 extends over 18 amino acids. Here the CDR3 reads CASSQDIYRQGSGQPQHF. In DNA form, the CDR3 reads TGCGCCAGCAGCCAAGATATTTATAGACAGGGGTCGGGACAGCCCCAGCATTTT.

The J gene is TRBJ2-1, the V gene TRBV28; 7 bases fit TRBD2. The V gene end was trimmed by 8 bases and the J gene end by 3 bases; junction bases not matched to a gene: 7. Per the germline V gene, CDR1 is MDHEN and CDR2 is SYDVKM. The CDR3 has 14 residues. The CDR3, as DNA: TGTGCCAGCGGGAGGGCAGGTATCTACAATGAGCAGTTCTTC. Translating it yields CASGRAGIYNEQFF.

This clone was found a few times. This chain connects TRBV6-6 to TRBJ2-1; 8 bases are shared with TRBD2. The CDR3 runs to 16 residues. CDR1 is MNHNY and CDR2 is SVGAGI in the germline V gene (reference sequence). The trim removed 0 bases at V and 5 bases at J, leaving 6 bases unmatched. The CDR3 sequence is CASSYSAAGVNNEQFF. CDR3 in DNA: TGTGCCAGCAGTTACTCAGCAGCGGGGGTCAACAATGAGCAGTTCTTC.

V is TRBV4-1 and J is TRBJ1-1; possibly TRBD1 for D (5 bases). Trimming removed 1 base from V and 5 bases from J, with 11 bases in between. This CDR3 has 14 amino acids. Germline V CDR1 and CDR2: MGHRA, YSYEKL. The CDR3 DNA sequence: TGCGCCAGCAGCCAAGTAGGGGTTGGTACTGAAGCTTTCTTT. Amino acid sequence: CASSQVGVGTEAFF.

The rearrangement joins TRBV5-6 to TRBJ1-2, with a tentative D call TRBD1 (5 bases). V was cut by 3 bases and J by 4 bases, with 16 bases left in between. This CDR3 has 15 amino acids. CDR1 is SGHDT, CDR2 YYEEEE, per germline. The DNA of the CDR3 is TGTGCCAGCAGCTGGGGGGTGACAGCTCTCTATGGCTACACCTTC. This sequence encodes CASSWGVTALYGYTF. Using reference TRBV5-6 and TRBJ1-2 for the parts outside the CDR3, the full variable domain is DAGVTQSPTHLIKTRGQQVTLRCSPKSGHDTVSWYQQALGQGPQFIFQYYEEEERQRGNFPDRFSGHQFPNYSSELNVNALLLGDSALYLCASSWGVTALYGYTFGSGTRLTVV.

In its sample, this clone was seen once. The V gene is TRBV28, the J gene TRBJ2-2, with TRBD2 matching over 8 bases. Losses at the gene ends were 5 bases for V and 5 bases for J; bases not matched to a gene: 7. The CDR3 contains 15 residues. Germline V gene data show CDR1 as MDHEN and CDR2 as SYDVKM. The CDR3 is CASSPGTRGTGELFF. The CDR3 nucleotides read TGTGCCAGCAGTCCCGGGACTAGGGGAACCGGGGAGCTGTTTTTT. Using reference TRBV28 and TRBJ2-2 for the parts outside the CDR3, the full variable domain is DVKVTQSSRYLVKRTGEKVFLECVQDMDHENMFWYRQDPGLGLRLIYFSYDVKMKEKGDIPEGYSVSREKKERFSLILESASTNQTSMYLCASSPGTRGTGELFFGEGSRLTVL.

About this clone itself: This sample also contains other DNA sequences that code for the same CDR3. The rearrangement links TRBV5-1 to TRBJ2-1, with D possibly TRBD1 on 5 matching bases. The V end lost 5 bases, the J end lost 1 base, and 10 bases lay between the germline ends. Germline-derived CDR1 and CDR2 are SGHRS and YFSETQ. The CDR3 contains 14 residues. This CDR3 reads CASSLDRSYNEQFF. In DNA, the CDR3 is TGCGCCAGCAGTTTAGACAGATCCTACAATGAGCAGTTCTTC. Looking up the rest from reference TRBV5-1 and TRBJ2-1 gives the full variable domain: KAGVTQTPRYLIKTRGQQVTLSCSPISGHRSVSWYQQTPGQGLQFLFEYFSETQRNKGNFPGRFSGRQFSNSRSEMNVSTLELGDSALYLCASSLDRSYNEQFFGPGTRLTVL.

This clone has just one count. For the CDR3, the DNA is TGTGCCAGCAGTGAGTCGGGACAGGTATTCAATGAGCAGTTCTTC. This codes for CASSESGQVFNEQFF. This sequence joins TRBV25-1 and TRBJ2-1, with 8 bases identical to TRBD1. V gave up 3 bases and J gave up 6 bases; unmatched junction bases: 7. The CDR3 extends over 15 amino acids. Germline lookup yields CDR1 MGHDK and CDR2 SYGVNS.

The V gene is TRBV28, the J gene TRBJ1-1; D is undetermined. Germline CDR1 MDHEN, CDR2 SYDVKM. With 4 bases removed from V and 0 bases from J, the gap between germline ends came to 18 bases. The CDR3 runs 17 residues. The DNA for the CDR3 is TGTGCCAGCAGTTCCTTAGCTCGGGCAGCGGTGAACACTGAAGCTTTCTTT. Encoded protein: CASSSLARAAVNTEAFF.

This chain's CDR3 is CASSSGVGVGEQYV. The CDR3 DNA is TGTGCCAGCAGCTCAGGGGTCGGGGTCGGGGAGCAGTACGTC. The V call is TRBV28, the J call TRBJ2-7, with D possibly being TRBD1 (6 bases). The V end lost 6 bases, the J end lost 7 bases, and 19 bases lay between the germline ends. The V gene's germline CDR1 is MDHEN and CDR2 SYDVKM. The CDR3 contains 14 residues.

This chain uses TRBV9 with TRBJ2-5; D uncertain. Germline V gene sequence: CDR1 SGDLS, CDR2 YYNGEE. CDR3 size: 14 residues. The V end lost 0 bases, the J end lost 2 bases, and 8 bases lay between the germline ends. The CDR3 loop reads CASSVDLLQETQYF. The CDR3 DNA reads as TGTGCCAGCAGCGTAGATCTTTTGCAAGAGACCCAGTACTTC.

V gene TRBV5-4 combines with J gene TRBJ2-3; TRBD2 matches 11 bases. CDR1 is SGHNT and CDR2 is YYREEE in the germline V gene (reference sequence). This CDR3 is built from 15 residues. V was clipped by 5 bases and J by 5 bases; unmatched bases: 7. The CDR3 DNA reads TGTGCCAGCAGTTCAACTAGCGGGGGAGGAGATACGCAGTATTTT. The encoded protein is CASSSTSGGGDTQYF.

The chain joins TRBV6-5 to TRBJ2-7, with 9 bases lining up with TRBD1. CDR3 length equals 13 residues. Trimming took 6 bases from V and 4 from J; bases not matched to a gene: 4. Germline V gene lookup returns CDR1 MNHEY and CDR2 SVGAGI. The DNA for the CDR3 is TGTGCCAGCAGCCGGACAGGGGAATACGAGCAGTACTTC. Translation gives CASSRTGEYEQYF.

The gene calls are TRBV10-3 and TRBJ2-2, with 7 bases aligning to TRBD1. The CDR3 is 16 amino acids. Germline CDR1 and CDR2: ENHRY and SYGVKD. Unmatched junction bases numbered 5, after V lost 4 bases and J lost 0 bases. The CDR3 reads CAISARQGPNTGELFF. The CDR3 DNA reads TGTGCCATCAGTGCTCGACAGGGCCCGAACACCGGGGAGCTGTTTTTT.

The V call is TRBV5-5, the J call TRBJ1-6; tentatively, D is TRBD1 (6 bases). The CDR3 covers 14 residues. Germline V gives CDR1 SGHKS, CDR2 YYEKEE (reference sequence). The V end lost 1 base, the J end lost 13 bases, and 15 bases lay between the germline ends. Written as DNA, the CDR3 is TGTGCCAGCAGCTTGAATGGACCAGGGGCGCCCCTCCACTTT. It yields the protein CASSLNGPGAPLHF.

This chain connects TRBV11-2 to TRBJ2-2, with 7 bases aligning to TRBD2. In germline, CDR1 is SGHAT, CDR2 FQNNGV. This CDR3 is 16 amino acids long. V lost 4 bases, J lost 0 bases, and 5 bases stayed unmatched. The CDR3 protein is CASSWLGLANTGELFF. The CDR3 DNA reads TGTGCCAGCAGCTGGCTAGGACTAGCGAACACCGGGGAGCTGTTTTTT.

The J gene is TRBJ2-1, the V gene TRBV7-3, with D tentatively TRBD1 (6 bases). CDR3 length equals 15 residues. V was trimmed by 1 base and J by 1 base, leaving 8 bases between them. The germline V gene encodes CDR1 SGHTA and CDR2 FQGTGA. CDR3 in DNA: TGTGCCAGCAGCTTAAGACAGGCATCCTACAATGAGCAGTTCTTC. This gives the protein CASSLRQASYNEQFF.

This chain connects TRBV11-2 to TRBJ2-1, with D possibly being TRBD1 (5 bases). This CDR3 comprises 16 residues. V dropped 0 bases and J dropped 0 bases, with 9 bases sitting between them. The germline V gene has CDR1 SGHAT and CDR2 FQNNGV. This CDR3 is CASSLETDPSYNEQFF. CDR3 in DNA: TGTGCCAGCAGCTTAGAGACAGACCCCTCCTACAATGAGCAGTTCTTC.

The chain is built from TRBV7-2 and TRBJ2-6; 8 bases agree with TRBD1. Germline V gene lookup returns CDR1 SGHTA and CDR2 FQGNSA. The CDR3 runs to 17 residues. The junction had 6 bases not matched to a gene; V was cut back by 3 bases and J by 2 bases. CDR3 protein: CASSLGQGATGANVLTF. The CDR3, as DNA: TGTGCCAGCAGCTTGGGGCAGGGGGCCACTGGGGCCAACGTCCTGACTTTC.

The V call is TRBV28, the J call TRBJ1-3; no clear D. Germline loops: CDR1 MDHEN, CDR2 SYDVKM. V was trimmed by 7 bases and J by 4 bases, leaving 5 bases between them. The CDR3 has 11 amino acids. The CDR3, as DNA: TGTGCCAGCATGAGGGGAAACACCATATATTTT. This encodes CASMRGNTIYF.

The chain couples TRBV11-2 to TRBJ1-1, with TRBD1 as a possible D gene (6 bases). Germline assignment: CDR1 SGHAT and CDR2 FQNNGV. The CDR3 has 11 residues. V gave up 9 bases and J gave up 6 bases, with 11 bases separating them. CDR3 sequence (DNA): TGTGCCAGTCTACAGGGATCTGAAGCTTTCTTT. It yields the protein CASLQGSEAFF.

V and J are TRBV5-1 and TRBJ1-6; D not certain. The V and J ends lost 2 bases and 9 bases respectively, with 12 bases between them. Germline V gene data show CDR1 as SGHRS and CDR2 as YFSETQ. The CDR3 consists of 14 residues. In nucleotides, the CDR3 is TGCGCCAGCAGCTTCGGGATACGGGTTTCACCCCTCCACTTT. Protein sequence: CASSFGIRVSPLHF.